These 18 T cell receptor beta chains came from one sample sequenced in a study of T cells in Graves' hyperthyroidism and ophthalmopathy. The investigators amplified TCR beta CDR3 regions from RNA transcripts. An initial round of RT-PCR targeting the TCR CDR3 relied on the HTBI primer set. TCRdb called the multiplex PCR reads again in MiXCR, with one record for every CDR3 protein. The table has about 350,000 distinct CDR3 sequences, over 11% seen once. The sample comprised blood. The receptors here all came from a woman in her 30s with Graves' hyperthyroidism.

The rearrangement uses TRBV7-6 and TRBJ2-3, with 7 positions matching TRBD2. The CDR3 length is 15 residues. V lost 5 bases, J lost 2 bases, and 7 bases stayed unmatched. The germline CDR1 and CDR2 sequences are SGHVS and FNYEAQ. CDR3 residues: CASSPLLADTDTQYF. In DNA, the CDR3 is TGTGCCAGCAGCCCCCTTCTAGCGGACACAGATACGCAGTATTTT.

This chain joins TRBV15 and TRBJ2-1; D possibly matches TRBD1 or TRBD2 (5 bases each). The length of the CDR3 is 14 residues. CDR1 and CDR2 from the germline V gene are LNHNV and YYDKDF (reference sequence). The ends were cut back, 1 base at V and 6 bases at J, with 10 bases in the middle. The chain's CDR3 is CATSRGRGGNEQFF. The DNA of the CDR3 is TGTGCCACCAGCAGAGGCCGTGGGGGCAATGAGCAGTTCTTC.

This clonotype was picked up many times. The V call is TRBV7-9, the J call TRBJ2-1; 8 positions match TRBD1. With 5 bases clipped from V and 7 bases from J, the junction kept 7 bases outside the gene matches. The CDR3 covers 14 residues. In germline, CDR1 is SEHNR, CDR2 FQNEAQ (reference sequence). CDR3: CASSPRTGRNEQFF. In DNA, the CDR3 is TGTGCCAGCAGCCCCCGGACAGGGAGGAATGAGCAGTTCTTC.

There are many counts of this clonotype. This chain uses TRBV6-2 or TRBV6-3 with TRBJ1-1; no firm D call. The CDR3 has 12 amino acids. Germline CDR1 MNHEY, CDR2 SVGEGT. Trimming removed 5 bases from V and 1 base from J, with 5 bases in between. The CDR3 DNA follows: TGTGCCAGCAGTGGTACGAACACTGAAGCTTTCTTT. Translating it yields CASSGTNTEAFF.

The chain links TRBV29-1 to TRBJ2-1, with TRBD1 as a possible D gene (6 bases). The CDR3 consists of 13 residues. V was cut by 4 bases and J by 9 bases, with 16 bases left in between. The V gene's germline CDR1 is SQVTM and CDR2 ANQGSEA. CDR3 amino acids: CSVGSRGGGEQFF. In DNA, the CDR3 is TGCAGCGTTGGGTCCCGAGGGGGTGGTGAGCAGTTCTTC.

In this sample, this clonotype turned up a few times. The rearrangement joins TRBV20-1 to TRBJ2-3, with 13 nucleotides matching TRBD2. The CDR3 is 16 amino acids. V lost 4 bases, J lost 2 bases, and 6 bases stayed unmatched. Germline-derived CDR1 and CDR2 are DFQATT and SNEGSKA (reference sequence). CDR3 residues: CSATRTSGGLTDTQYF. DNA for the CDR3: TGCAGTGCTACCCGGACTAGCGGGGGCCTCACAGATACGCAGTATTTT.

This clonotype came up many times. V usage is TRBV20-1 and J usage is TRBJ2-7; the D call may be TRBD1 or TRBD2 (6 bases each). Trimming stripped 4 bases from V and 3 bases from J, with 19 bases between. Germline assignment: CDR1 DFQATT and CDR2 SNEGSKA (reference sequence). The CDR3 spans 15 residues. In nucleotides, the CDR3 is TGCAGTGCTACCCAAGGGAGGAGGGGGATCTACGAGCAGTACTTC. Amino acid sequence: CSATQGRRGIYEQYF.

The V gene is TRBV9, the J gene TRBJ2-2, with D possibly being TRBD1 (5 bases). Germline V gene data show CDR1 as SGDLS and CDR2 as YYNGEE. The CDR3 consists of 15 residues. The V gene lost 0 bases and the J gene lost 0 bases, with 6 bases spanning the gap. The CDR3: CASSVEGPNTGELFF. The CDR3 nucleotides read TGTGCCAGCAGCGTAGAGGGGCCGAACACCGGGGAGCTGTTTTTT. The variable domain in full, completed from reference TRBV9 and TRBJ2-2, reads DSGVTQTPKHLITATGQRVTLRCSPRSGDLSVYWYQQSLDQGLQFLIQYYNGEERAKGNILERFSAQQFPDLHSELNLSSLELGDSALYFCASSVEGPNTGELFFGEGSRLTVL.

This clonotype has ten or more counts. The J gene is TRBJ2-4, the V gene TRBV12-3 or TRBV12-4; D may correspond to TRBD1 or TRBD2 (5 bases each). The CDR3 covers 18 residues. V was clipped by 5 bases and J by 0 bases, with 20 bases between them. The CDR3 DNA reads as TGTGCCAGCAGTCTTTTCGGGGCGACTTTTCTAGCCAAAAACATTCAGTACTTC. Translated, it gives CASSLFGATFLAKNIQYF.

This clonotype was counted many times. The genes are TRBV20-1 and TRBJ2-1; 7 nucleotides line up with TRBD1. Germline CDR1 is DFQATT and CDR2 is SNEGSKA (reference sequence). V shed 5 bases, J shed 8 bases, and the junction held 18 bases outside the gene matches. This CDR3 has 16 residues. CDR3 residues: CSAQSSGTGVLDEQFF. The CDR3 DNA is TGCAGTGCTCAAAGTTCGGGAACAGGGGTATTGGATGAGCAGTTCTTC.

This chain uses TRBV10-3 with TRBJ1-5; D ambiguous. V gave up 4 bases and J gave up 4 bases, with 5 bases separating them. This CDR3 region has 12 residues. CDR1 and CDR2 (germline): ENHRY, SYGVKD. Here the CDR3 DNA reads TGTGCCATCAGTGTGGGAAATCAGCCCCAGCATTTT. Its protein is CAISVGNQPQHF.

As to this clonotype: In this CDR3 the conserved last residue, phenylalanine or tryptophan, is missing, so a read error is likely. The chain uses TRBV20-1 and TRBJ1-5; no clear D. Germline-derived CDR1 and CDR2 are DFQATT and SNEGSKA (reference sequence). The CDR3 sequence is 12 residues long. V lost 1 base to trimming and J lost 6 bases, with 7 bases between them. CDR3 residues: CSARGLSQPQHS. CDR3 nucleotides: TGCAGTGCTAGAGGGCTAAGTCAGCCCCAGCATTCT.

This clonotype appeared many times. V and J are TRBV27 and TRBJ2-2; D is uncertain. Trimming cost V 2 bases and J 6 bases, with 19 bases left between them. The CDR3 spans 17 residues. Germline CDR1 MNHEY, CDR2 SMNVEV (reference sequence). The CDR3 DNA reads as TGTGCCAGCAGTTTAATAGGGCTGGGTTTGGATGCCGGGGAGCTGTTTTTT. It yields the protein CASSLIGLGLDAGELFF.

This clonotype was seen repeatedly, ten times or more. The rearrangement uses TRBV7-9 and TRBJ2-2; perhaps D is TRBD1 or TRBD2 (5 bases each). The V gene's germline CDR1 is SEHNR and CDR2 FQNEAQ (reference sequence). Trimming stripped 5 bases from V and 1 base from J, with 17 bases between. The length of the CDR3 is 17 residues. The CDR3 DNA sequence: TGTGCCAGCAGCACCCTGACTGGGGGACGGAACACCGGGGAGCTGTTTTTT. This translates into CASSTLTGGRNTGELFF.

This clonotype was seen ten or more times. The chain couples TRBV2 to TRBJ2-2; D gene unclear. This CDR3 region has 16 residues. Germline CDR1 reads SNHLY; CDR2 reads FYNNEI. Trimming pared 4 bases from V and 0 bases from J, leaving 12 bases between. DNA of the CDR3: TGTGCCAGCAGTGTCGAGGCAGTTACGAACACCGGGGAGCTGTTTTTT. Its translation: CASSVEAVTNTGELFF. The entire variable domain, with the rest obtained from reference TRBV2 and TRBJ2-2, is as follows: EPEVTQTPSHQVTQMGQEVILRCVPISNHLYFYWYRQILGQKVEFLVSFYNNEISEKSEIFDDQFSVERPDGSNFTLKIRSTKLEDSAMYFCASSVEAVTNTGELFFGEGSRLTVL.

This clonotype has just a few counts. The chain couples TRBV7-2 to TRBJ2-7; unclear D gene. The length of the CDR3 is 11 residues. Trimming left V 3 bases short and J 8 bases short, with 8 bases between. CDR1 is SGHTA and CDR2 is FQGNSA in the germline V gene. As DNA, the CDR3 is TGTGCCAGCAGCTTCCATCTGCAGCAGTACTTC. This translates into CASSFHLQQYF.

A few counts support this clonotype. The genes are TRBV7-9 and TRBJ2-1, with TRBD1 as a possible D gene (6 bases). The CDR3 length is 15 residues. V was trimmed by 5 bases and J by 7 bases, leaving 18 bases between them. Germline values: CDR1 SEHNR, CDR2 FQNEAQ (reference sequence). The CDR3 here is CASSLERTVGNEQFF. The CDR3 DNA reads as TGTGCCAGCAGCCTAGAACGGACAGTGGGTAATGAGCAGTTCTTC.

This clonotype was picked up a small number of times. The CDR3 spells CASRGGNQETQYF. The CDR3 nucleotides read TGTGCCAGCAGGGGTGGGAACCAAGAGACCCAGTACTTC. This rearrangement joins TRBV6-2 or TRBV6-3 to TRBJ2-5, with D hard to call. Germline CDR1 MNHEY, CDR2 SVGEGT. V was cut by 6 bases and J by 0 bases, with 8 bases left in between. The CDR3 sequence is 13 residues long.